The rows below give T cell receptor beta chains drawn from one sample of a study of human T cells and chemical hapten exposure. Each CDR3 protein gets one entry after TCRdb re-called the RACE reads with MiXCR. The sample shows about 77,000 distinct CDR3 sequences, 14% of them seen only once. The material sequenced was whole blood, taken in connection with sensitization to the hapten diphenylcyclopropenone (DPC). The source of these receptors is a woman between 50 and 59 years old with alopecia areata. Some clones in this sample may be carry-over from other donors' samples. Both conserved end residues are part of each CDR3. D genes are given only for firm matches. Clone size is shown for a subset of rows, as once, few, many or a class of expanded clone.

v_call	clone_size	j_call	d_call	cdr3_aa	cdr3_nt
TRBV7-8	NA	TRBJ2-5	NA	CASRLPPNRTQYF	TGTGCCAGCAGATTACCCCCCAATCGGACCCAGTACTTC
TRBV20-1	NA	TRBJ1-6	NA	CSARPTRGTASYNSPLHF	TGCAGTGCTAGGCCCACGAGAGGAACGGCGTCCTATAATTCACCCCTCCACTTT
TRBV20-1	few	TRBJ2-7	NA	CSARVPGKFYEQYF	TGCAGTGCTAGAGTTCCGGGAAAGTTCTACGAGCAGTACTTC
TRBV28	few	TRBJ2-7	NA	CASRAAYYEQYF	TGTGCCAGCAGGGCGGCGTACTACGAGCAGTACTTC
TRBV4-3	few	TRBJ2-3	TRBD2	CASSQGLAGGRIWTDTQYF	TGCGCCAGCAGCCAAGGACTAGCGGGAGGGCGTATTTGGACAGATACGCAGTATTTT
TRBV28	few	TRBJ2-2	NA	CASIRSTTGELFF	TGTGCCAGCATTCGGAGCACGACCGGGGAGCTGTTTTTT
TRBV2	NA	TRBJ2-1	NA	CASSVDRSNEQFF	TGTGCCAGCAGTGTGGACCGGAGCAATGAGCAGTTCTTC
TRBV27	few	TRBJ2-3	NA	CASGRTGGTDTQYF	TGTGCCAGTGGCCGAACCGGAGGCACAGATACGCAGTATTTT
TRBV12-5	NA	TRBJ1-1	NA	CASGLVLGRGNTEAFF	TGTGCTAGTGGTTTGGTACTAGGCAGGGGGAACACTGAAGCTTTCTTT
TRBV18	NA	TRBJ1-1	TRBD1	CASSPIGTVNTEAFF	TGTGCCAGCTCACCTATTGGGACAGTAAACACTGAAGCTTTCTTT
TRBV4-3	NA	TRBJ2-7	TRBD2	CASSHWTSGLYEQYF	TGCGCCAGCAGCCACTGGACTAGCGGCCTATACGAGCAGTACTTC
TRBV4-1	NA	TRBJ2-3	NA	CASSQPRQGRNLAGDSHTQYF	TGCGCCAGCAGCCAACCCAGACAGGGCCGCAACCTGGCGGGAGATTCTCATACGCAGTATTTT
TRBV4-3	NA	TRBJ1-2	TRBD1	CASKTGRGVYGYTF	TGCGCCAGCAAGACGGGCAGGGGGGTCTATGGCTACACCTTC
TRBV6-6	NA	TRBJ2-3	NA	CASSTRGAIDTQYF	TGTGCCAGCAGCACAAGGGGGGCAATAGATACGCAGTATTTT
TRBV29-1	many	TRBJ2-7	NA	CSVAIPTRFYEQYF	TGCAGCGTTGCAATCCCGACAAGATTCTACGAGCAGTACTTC
TRBV7-7	NA	TRBJ2-2	TRBD2	CASSSSGRTGELFF	TGTGCCAGCAGCTCTAGCGGGAGGACCGGGGAGCTGTTTTTT
TRBV5-5	few	TRBJ2-7	TRBD1	CASSPGQDRVLDEQYF	TGTGCCAGCAGCCCTGGGCAGGACAGGGTGCTGGACGAGCAGTACTTC